The count of the clone carrying this T cell receptor beta chain is one. Trimming stripped 2 bases from V and 1 base from J, with 8 bases between. This CDR3 has 14 amino acids. Germline V gene lookup returns CDR1 MNHNS and CDR2 SASEGT. This specimen belongs to a study of OX40 agonist ivuxolimab in advanced cancers. Generated by immunoSEQ multiplex PCR, the TCRdb table keeps only in-frame clones and is missing some. The sample has over 90,000 clones; roughly nine tenths are singletons. This receptor was obtained from an adult with an advanced solid tumor such as melanoma, head and neck, liver or kidney cancer. This chain joins TRBV6-1 and TRBJ1-1; D gene unclear. Specimen: CD4+ or CD8+ T cells sorted from blood, collected in a trial of the OX40 agonist ivuxolimab. CDR3 coding DNA: TGTGCCAGCAGTGAACAAGGCCGGAACACTGAAGCTTTCTTT. It is translated as CASSEQGRNTEAFF.